This TCR beta chain was profiled in a study of blood T cell repertoires in COVID-19. About the research overall: The origin of the acute and convalescent COVID-19 samples was the United States, Italy and Spain.

TCRdb's table, derived via immunoSEQ multiplex PCR, lists solely in-frame clones and lacks some. The sample records over 55,000 clones, 88% being singletons. Unmatched junction bases numbered 5, after V lost 7 bases and J lost 0 bases. The CDR3 loop spans 16 amino acids. CDR1 and CDR2 from the germline V gene are MNHNY and SVGAGI (reference sequence). This chain connects TRBV6-6 to TRBJ2-7, with 14 positions matching TRBD2. Sequencing was performed on peripheral blood. The TCR sequence derives from a human donor in a cohort sampled during active COVID-19. The chain's CDR3 is CASMGLAGDSSYEQYF. CDR3 DNA: TGTGCCAGCATGGGACTAGCGGGGGACAGCTCCTACGAGCAGTACTTC.